Reported below is one T cell receptor beta chain. Clones were sequenced by immunoSEQ multiplex PCR, and TCRdb holds only the in-frame ones, with some missing. Among 210,000 or so clones listed, approximately 85% were seen once. The CDR3 runs to 18 residues. V was trimmed by 0 bases and J by 1 base, leaving 18 bases between them. Germline values: CDR1 SGHVS, CDR2 FNYEAQ. The data stem from a study of blood T cell repertoires in COVID-19. Study as a whole: COVID-19 samples collected from the United States, Italy and Spain covered acute and convalescent phases. PBMCs, B-cell-depleted T cells, or T cells were the source of the cDNA or gDNA that made up the material.

The V gene is TRBV7-6, the J gene TRBJ1-1, with unresolved D. The clonotype comes from a woman aged 50 to 60 with active or convalescent COVID-19. The specimen sequenced was peripheral blood. In nucleotides, the CDR3 is TGTGCCAGCAGCTTAGCTGTTTTTCGGGGATGGAGGAACACTGAAGCTTTCTTT. Translation: CASSLAVFRGWRNTEAFF. The full variable domain, completed using reference TRBV7-6 and TRBJ1-1, is GAGVSQSPRYKVTKRGQDVALRCDPISGHVSLYWYRQALGQGPEFLTYFNYEAQQDKSGLPNDRFSAERPEGSISTLTIQRTEQRDSAMYRCASSLAVFRGWRNTEAFFGQGTRLTVV.